This T cell receptor (beta chain) derives from a study of identical twins. There are 18 residues in the CDR3. Germline CDR1 and CDR2: SGHDN and FVKESK. V trimming: 4 bases; J trimming: 2 bases; junction bases outside the gene matches: 15. Each cDNA held unique molecular identifiers, and template switching gave it a universal primer site. TCRdb reanalysed the 5' RACE reads using MiXCR and keeps one entry per CDR3 protein. Of about 200,000 distinct CDR3 sequences in the sample, around 6.8% were seen once. This sample was shared with a second study, whose subject was yellow fever vaccine responses in identical twins.

The chain has TRBV14 and TRBJ2-3; TRBD2 matches at 7 bases. The origin of this receptor is a woman aged 18-29 years in good health. The sample taken for sequencing was memory (CD45RO+) T cells sorted from blood. The CDR3 coding sequence is TGTGCCAGCAGCCGAGGAGCATCTAGCGGTGCTTACACAGATACGCAGTATTTT. Translated, it gives CASSRGASSGAYTDTQYF.